The rows below give T cell receptor beta chains drawn from one sample of a study of CD8+ T cells in alopecia areata. Generated by immunoSEQ multiplex PCR, the TCRdb table keeps only in-frame clones and is missing some. Of approximately 150,000 clones listed, 55% to 65% are singletons. Input material: CD4+ T cells sorted from blood. The receptors derive from a human donor in good health. The CDR3 runs from the conserved cysteine through the conserved F or W.

J gene,V gene,CDR3 protein
TRBJ2-5,TRBV7-2,CASSLEDSNMGETQYF
TRBJ2-7,TRBV29-1,CSVKSRDTGEQYF
TRBJ1-5,TRBV18,CASSPTREAAKLQPQHF
TRBJ1-1,TRBV28,CASTFPRGGTEAFF
NA,TRBV5-4,CASSSDSSYEQYF
TRBJ1-5,TRBV15,CATSRPGAGRGQPQHF
TRBJ2-3,TRBV4-2,CASSQVGAGGYTDTQYF
TRBJ2-7,TRBV5-6,CASRPPGLQSYEQYF
TRBJ2-3,TRBV29-1,CSVTLRGTDTQYF
TRBJ2-7,TRBV11-1,CASSRFRGAGEQYF
TRBJ2-2,TRBV2,CASSLPGLKTGELFF
TRBJ2-3,TRBV18,CASSLNQENTQYF
TRBJ2-2,TRBV30,CAWSVWSGAVGELFF
TRBJ1-1,TRBV9,CASSVGPRETEAFF
TRBJ2-1,TRBV30,CAWSVGWSEQFF
TRBJ2-4,TRBV29-1,CSGRTESGGKNIQYF
TRBJ2-1,TRBV5-1,CASGGGGPRNEQFF
TRBJ1-2,TRBV2,CASRTVVTGVSGYTF
TRBJ2-2,TRBV29-1,CSVAIVAGGQGELFF
TRBJ2-1,TRBV29-1,CSLTSGAEQFF
TRBJ2-1,TRBV27,CASGGLLYNEQFF
TRBJ1-1,TRBV29-1,CSVDLGPTEAFF
TRBJ1-5,TRBV25-1,CARTHQPQHF
TRBJ2-3,TRBV14,CASSQERFGLADTQYF
TRBJ2-7,TRBV12-5,CASGLRENEQYF
TRBJ2-7,TRBV23-1,CASGTSGVYEQYF
TRBJ2-6,TRBV29-1,CSVRSGTTGANVLTF
TRBJ1-2,TRBV10-3,CAIRGQGDSNYGYTF
TRBJ2-4,TRBV4-1,CASSQVPRGVNIQYF
TRBJ2-1,TRBV9,CASSVLAENNEQFF
TRBJ2-4,TRBV29-1,CSVEYRGVAKNIQYF